This is a list of T cell receptor beta chains from one sample in a study of T cell responses to AZD1222 COVID-19 vaccine. Libraries were prepared by immunoSEQ multiplex PCR; TCRdb keeps only in-frame clonotypes and omits some of them. The sample lists 90,000 to 130,000 clones, around 81% occurring once. The sample here was peripheral blood, taken on day 0 of AZD1222 vaccination. The receptors come from an adult in good health. Each CDR3 is given with its conserved first and last residue. D genes are given only for firm matches. A clone size is listed for some rows: how often the clone was seen (once, few, many), or a class if it is expanded.

TRBV19	TRBJ1-5	.	TRBD1	TGTGCCAGTAGTATAGGTGGACAGGTGAGGAGCAATCAGCCCCAGCATTTT	CASSIGGQVRSNQPQHF
TRBV28	TRBJ1-1	.	.	TGTGCCAGCAGTCCCTCACGTGAAGCTTTCTTT	CASSPSREAFF
TRBV28	TRBJ2-1	.	TRBD2	TGTGCCAGCAGCCCGAGACTAGCGGGAGGTCGTCAGCAGTTCTTC	CASSPRLAGGRQQFF
TRBV9	TRBJ2-6	.	.	TGTGCCAGCAGCCGGGGACACTCTGGGGCCAACGTCCTGACTTTC	CASSRGHSGANVLTF
TRBV18	TRBJ2-1	.	.	TGTGCCAGCTCTTCGAGGACGGACTACAATGAGCAGTTCTTC	CASSSRTDYNEQFF
TRBV10-3	TRBJ2-5	.	TRBD2	TGTGCCATCAGTGAGTCTCTCTGGACTAGCGGGAGCACGCGGGAGACCCAGTACTTC	CAISESLWTSGSTRETQYF
TRBV11-3	TRBJ2-3	.	.	TGTGCCAGCAGCTTAGCCAGAGGGGCAGATACGCAGTATTTT	CASSLARGADTQYF
TRBV25-1	TRBJ2-1	.	TRBD2	TGTGCCAGCAGTGTCCAACCTAGCGGGGGTGAGCAGTTCTTC	CASSVQPSGGEQFF
TRBV5-4	TRBJ2-7	.	TRBD2	TGTGCCAGCAGCTTCCCGACTAGCGGTGCCTACGAGCAGTACTTC	CASSFPTSGAYEQYF
TRBV9	TRBJ2-2	.	.	TGTGCCAGCAGCGCCGCAGTACCCGGGGAGCTGTTTTTT	CASSAAVPGELFF
TRBV12-3/TRBV12-4	TRBJ1-2	.	.	TGTGCCAGCGTAAAGGGCTATGGCTACACCTTC	CASVKGYGYTF
TRBV19	TRBJ2-2	.	TRBD1	TGTGCCAGTAAACTGAGGGGGCGGAATGAGCCCGGGGAGCTGTTTTTT	CASKLRGRNEPGELFF
TRBV7-8	TRBJ1-5	.	.	TGTGCCAGCAGCTTGCCCAGCGTACGCAATCAGCCCCAGCATTTT	CASSLPSVRNQPQHF
TRBV5-8	TRBJ1-2	.	.	TGTGCCAGCAGCTTGGGTCAGGCGGGTATGCGAAACTATGGCTACACCTTC	CASSLGQAGMRNYGYTF
TRBV5-1	TRBJ1-2	.	.	TGCGCCAGCAGCCAGGATGGGGATGGCTACACCTTC	CASSQDGDGYTF
TRBV7-3	TRBJ1-1	.	.	TGTGCCAGCAGCTTAATTCAGGGGACTGAAGCTTTCTTT	CASSLIQGTEAFF
TRBV9	TRBJ1-3	.	TRBD1	TGTGCCAGCAGCGCCGGGACAGTTATCTCCTCTGGAAACACCATATATTTT	CASSAGTVISSGNTIYF
TRBV7-9	TRBJ2-1	.	TRBD1	TGTGCCAGCAGCCAGCCCGGGACAGGGAGCAATGAGCAGTTCTTC	CASSQPGTGSNEQFF
TRBV7-2	TRBJ1-4	.	TRBD1	TGTGCCAGCAGCTCGCAGACAGGGGGACTCGAAAAACTGTTTTTT	CASSSQTGGLEKLFF
TRBV9	TRBJ1-2	.	.	TGTGCCAGCAGCGTAGCTGTGGGACCCTATGGCTACACCTTC	CASSVAVGPYGYTF
TRBV5-6	TRBJ1-5	.	.	TGTGCCAGCAGTTTAAGGACAGTTAGCAATCAGCCCCAGCATTTT	CASSLRTVSNQPQHF
TRBV11-3	TRBJ2-5	.	TRBD1	TGTGCCAGCAGCTTAGGACTTGGGACAGCAGAGACCCAGTACTTC	CASSLGLGTAETQYF
TRBV4-1	TRBJ2-3	once	.	TGCGCCAGCAGCTCCCGACAAGGGCTAGATACGCAGTATTTT	CASSSRQGLDTQYF
TRBV9	TRBJ1-5	.	.	TGTGCCAGCAGCGGGACGACGGACAAACTGGGGGAGCGCAATCAGCCCCAGCATTTT	CASSGTTDKLGERNQPQHF
TRBV6-1	TRBJ1-6	.	.	TGTGCCAGCGCCGCCGAACAGGGTAGGAGTTCACCCCTCCACTTT	CASAAEQGRSSPLHF
TRBV5-6	TRBJ2-3	.	TRBD2	TGTGCCAGCAGCCTCGGGACTAGCGGGAGAAATACGCAGTATTTT	CASSLGTSGRNTQYF